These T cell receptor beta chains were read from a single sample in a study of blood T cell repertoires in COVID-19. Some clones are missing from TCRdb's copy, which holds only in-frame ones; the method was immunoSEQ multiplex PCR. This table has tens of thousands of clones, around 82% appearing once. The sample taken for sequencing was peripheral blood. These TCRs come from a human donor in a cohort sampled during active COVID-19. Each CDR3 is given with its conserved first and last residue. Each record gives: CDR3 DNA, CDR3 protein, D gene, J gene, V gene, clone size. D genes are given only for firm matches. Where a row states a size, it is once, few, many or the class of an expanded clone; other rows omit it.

CDR3nt: TGTGCCAGCAGCTTAATTATGAACACTGAAGCTTTCTTT
CDR3aa: CASSLIMNTEAFF
d_gene: .
j_gene: TRBJ1-1
v_gene: TRBV7-2
abundance: .

CDR3nt: TGTGCCAGCAGTCAGGGGGCAGGCGGGGAGCTGTTTTTT
CDR3aa: CASSQGAGGELFF
d_gene: TRBD1
j_gene: TRBJ2-2
v_gene: TRBV12-3/TRBV12-4
abundance: .

CDR3nt: TGTGCCAGCAGCTTAGCATCGAGAGCTCCCGCCGAGCAGTACTTC
CDR3aa: CASSLASRAPAEQYF
d_gene: .
j_gene: TRBJ2-7
v_gene: TRBV7-2
abundance: once

CDR3nt: TGTGCCAGTAGTTCAGACAGGGGCAGCTACGAGCAGTACTTC
CDR3aa: CASSSDRGSYEQYF
d_gene: TRBD1
j_gene: TRBJ2-7
v_gene: TRBV19
abundance: once

CDR3nt: TGTGCCAGCAGCCGTGGACAGGGGCGCCCCTTTTCCTACGAGCAGTACTTC
CDR3aa: CASSRGQGRPFSYEQYF
d_gene: TRBD1
j_gene: TRBJ2-7
v_gene: TRBV7-2
abundance: .

CDR3nt: TGCAGTGCTAGTACGGGACAGGAATATGGCTACACCTTC
CDR3aa: CSASTGQEYGYTF
d_gene: TRBD1
j_gene: TRBJ1-2
v_gene: TRBV20-1
abundance: few

CDR3nt: TGTGCCAGCAGCTTTGGACTAGCGACCTACGAGCAGTACTTC
CDR3aa: CASSFGLATYEQYF
d_gene: TRBD2
j_gene: TRBJ2-7
v_gene: TRBV7-2
abundance: .

CDR3nt: TGTGCCAGCAGCTTAGACGGGAGGGTCTACGAGCAGTACTTC
CDR3aa: CASSLDGRVYEQYF
d_gene: TRBD2
j_gene: TRBJ2-7
v_gene: TRBV7-8
abundance: .

CDR3nt: TGTGCCAGCAGCTCCGGGACTAGCGGATACACAGATACGCAGTATTTT
CDR3aa: CASSSGTSGYTDTQYF
d_gene: TRBD2
j_gene: TRBJ2-3
v_gene: TRBV7-2
abundance: .

CDR3nt: TGTGCCAGCAGTCACGGGGACAGGGAAAATTCACCCCTCCACTTT
CDR3aa: CASSHGDRENSPLHF
d_gene: TRBD1
j_gene: TRBJ1-6
v_gene: TRBV27
abundance: .

CDR3nt: TGTGCCAGCTCACGAGGACAGCAACCTCAGCCCCAGCATTTT
CDR3aa: CASSRGQQPQPQHF
d_gene: .
j_gene: TRBJ1-5
v_gene: TRBV18
abundance: once

CDR3nt: TGTGCCAGCAGCCAAGAAGGGCGGGGGGCGACTGGTTATGGCTACACCTTC
CDR3aa: CASSQEGRGATGYGYTF
d_gene: .
j_gene: TRBJ1-2
v_gene: TRBV3-1/TRBV3-2
abundance: .

CDR3nt: TGTGCCAGCACCAGGGACAGGAATCAGCCCCAGCATTTT
CDR3aa: CASTRDRNQPQHF
d_gene: TRBD1
j_gene: TRBJ1-5
v_gene: TRBV5-8
abundance: .

CDR3nt: TGCGCCAGCAGAACCGGGACAGGGACGTTCGAGCAGTACTTC
CDR3aa: CASRTGTGTFEQYF
d_gene: TRBD1
j_gene: TRBJ2-7
v_gene: TRBV5-1
abundance: .

CDR3nt: TGTGCCAGCAGCGGACAGCTAGCAGAGACCCAGTACTTC
CDR3aa: CASSGQLAETQYF
d_gene: .
j_gene: TRBJ2-5
v_gene: TRBV12-3/TRBV12-4
abundance: .

CDR3nt: TGTGCCAGCAGCTTAGATAGCGGGAGGAGGGTCACAGATACGCAGTATTTT
CDR3aa: CASSLDSGRRVTDTQYF
d_gene: TRBD2
j_gene: TRBJ2-3
v_gene: TRBV7-6
abundance: .

CDR3nt: TGCGCCAGCAGCCAAGCTCGACAGGAGTTTCCGTTTCCCCCTCTCGAGCAGTACTTC
CDR3aa: CASSQARQEFPFPPLEQYF
d_gene: .
j_gene: TRBJ2-7
v_gene: TRBV4-1
abundance: .

CDR3nt: TGTGCCATCAGTGCGGCCCGGGAGACTGAAGCTTTCTTT
CDR3aa: CAISAARETEAFF
d_gene: .
j_gene: TRBJ1-1
v_gene: TRBV10-3
abundance: few

CDR3nt: TGTGCCAGCAGCCACCTATGGACAGGAGGCAACTATGGCTACACCTTC
CDR3aa: CASSHLWTGGNYGYTF
d_gene: TRBD1
j_gene: TRBJ1-2
v_gene: TRBV11-1
abundance: .

CDR3nt: TGTGCCATCAGTGCGGACAAAGATCAGCCCCAGCATTTT
CDR3aa: CAISADKDQPQHF
d_gene: .
j_gene: TRBJ1-5
v_gene: TRBV10-3
abundance: .

CDR3nt: TGTGCCACCAGTGATCCGACAGGGGAGGATTCCTATGGCTACACCTTC
CDR3aa: CATSDPTGEDSYGYTF
d_gene: TRBD1
j_gene: TRBJ1-2
v_gene: TRBV24-1
abundance: .

CDR3nt: TGTGCCAGCAGTCCCGGATCCCAGGCGGGAGGACTTCGGGAGCAGTTCTTC
CDR3aa: CASSPGSQAGGLREQFF
d_gene: TRBD2
j_gene: TRBJ2-1
v_gene: TRBV27
abundance: .